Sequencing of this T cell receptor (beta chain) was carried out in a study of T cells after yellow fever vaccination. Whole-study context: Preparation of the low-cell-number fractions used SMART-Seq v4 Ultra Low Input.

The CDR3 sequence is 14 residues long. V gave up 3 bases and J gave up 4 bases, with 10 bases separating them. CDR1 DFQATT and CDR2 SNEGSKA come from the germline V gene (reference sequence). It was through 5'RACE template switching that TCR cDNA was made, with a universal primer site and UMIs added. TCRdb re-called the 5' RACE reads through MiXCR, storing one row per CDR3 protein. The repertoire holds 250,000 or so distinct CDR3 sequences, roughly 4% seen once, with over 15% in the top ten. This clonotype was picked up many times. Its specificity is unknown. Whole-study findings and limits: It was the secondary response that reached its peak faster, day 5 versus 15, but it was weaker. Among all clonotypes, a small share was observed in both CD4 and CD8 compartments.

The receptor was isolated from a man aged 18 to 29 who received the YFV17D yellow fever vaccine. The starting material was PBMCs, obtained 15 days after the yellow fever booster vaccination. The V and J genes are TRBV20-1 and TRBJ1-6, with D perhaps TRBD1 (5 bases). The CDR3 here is CSARGRGYNSPLHF. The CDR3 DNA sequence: TGCAGTGCTAGGGGGCGCGGGTATAATTCACCCCTCCACTTT.